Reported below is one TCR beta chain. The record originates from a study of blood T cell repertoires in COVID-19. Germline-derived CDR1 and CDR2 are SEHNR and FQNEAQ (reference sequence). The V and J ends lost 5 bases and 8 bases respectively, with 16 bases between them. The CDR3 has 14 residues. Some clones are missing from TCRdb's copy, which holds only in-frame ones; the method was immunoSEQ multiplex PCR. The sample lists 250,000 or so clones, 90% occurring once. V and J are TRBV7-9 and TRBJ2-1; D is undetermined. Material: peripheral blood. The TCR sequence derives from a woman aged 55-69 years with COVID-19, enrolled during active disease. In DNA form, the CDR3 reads TGTGCCAGCAGCCAAGAGCCTCTAAGCGATGAGCAGTTCTTC. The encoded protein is CASSQEPLSDEQFF. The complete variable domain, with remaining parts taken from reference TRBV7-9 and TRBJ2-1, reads DTGVSQNPRHKITKRGQNVTFRCDPISEHNRLYWYRQTLGQGPEFLTYFQNEAQLEKSRLLSDRFSAERPKGSFSTLEIQRTEQGDSAMYLCASSQEPLSDEQFFGPGTRLTVL.